This T cell receptor beta chain was observed in a study of T-cell reconstitution after alpha-beta-depleted transplantation in children. The TCRbeta library was prepared with unique molecular identifiers. TCRdb independently ran MiXCR on the PCR reads; one entry per CDR3 protein. The sample has about 500,000 distinct CDR3 sequences; about 30% are singletons. The CDR3 has 16 residues. CDR1 SGHVS and CDR2 FNYEAQ come from the germline V gene. V lost 1 base and J lost 1, with 13 bases in between. The chain uses TRBV7-6 and TRBJ1-1; TRBD1 might be the D (5 bases). The input for sequencing was PBMCs from the stem cell graft donor, taken from the stem cell graft. The clonotype originates from a human donor who donated a stem cell graft to a child with aplastic anemia. DNA of the CDR3: TGTGCCAGCAGCTTAGGAGGGGTTGGGAGGAACACTGAAGCTTTCTTT. Protein sequence: CASSLGGVGRNTEAFF.